This T cell receptor (beta chain) was sequenced during a study of blood T cell repertoires in COVID-19. Looking at the study overall: There were acute and convalescent COVID-19 samples, and they came from the United States, Italy and Spain. T cells, B-cell-depleted T cells, or PBMCs supplied cDNA or gDNA.

Germline lookup yields CDR1 SGDLS and CDR2 YYNGEE. The CDR3 runs 19 residues. Of note for this clone: Mismatch with germline at one junction end may stem from a read error.

In the source study's methods: Amplification with reference gene primers provided the estimates of nucleated cell counts. The protocol was immunoSEQ multiplex PCR, while the TCRdb copy is restricted to in-frame clones and leaves out a portion. The V and J calls and clone size were taken over from that table, and D and trimming were inferred from the DNA. Of 280,000 or so clones in the sample, around 86% were seen once. The receptor was derived from a young woman who had recovered from COVID-19. Sequenced sample: peripheral blood. The rearrangement joins TRBV9 to TRBJ2-1; D possibly corresponds to TRBD2 (7 bases). The CDR3 nucleotides are TGCGCCAGCAGCGCCGGCTTTTGGGGGGGGGCAGGGTCCTACAATGAGCAGTTCTTC. Its protein is CASSAGFWGGAGSYNEQFF.